This TCR beta chain was observed in a study of sequential checkpoint blockade in melanoma. Per the germline V gene, CDR1 is SQVTM and CDR2 is ANQGSEA. The CDR3 length is 15 residues. Trimming removed 4 bases from V and 4 bases from J; junction bases left unmatched: 10. Measured with immunoSEQ multiplex PCR; TCRdb has only the in-frame clones, and not every one. This table has 30,000 to 35,000 clones, roughly 85% appearing once. Indicated treatment: randomized to nivolumab then ipilimumab (arm A) or the reverse (arm B). Patients had received no earlier DNA-damaging chemotherapy. This clonotype originated in a human donor with melanoma. The chain carries TRBV29-1 and TRBJ2-3; 8 nucleotides align to TRBD2. Sequencing was performed on CD8+ T cells sorted from blood (inferred from file names), taken from a patient given nivolumab and ipilimumab in sequence. The CDR3 spells CSVALAGGGADTQYF. CDR3 nucleotides: TGCAGCGTTGCTTTGGCGGGGGGCGGGGCAGATACGCAGTATTTT.